This T cell receptor beta chain was sequenced in a study of blood T cell repertoires in COVID-19. The table came from immunoSEQ multiplex PCR; TCRdb's copy has only in-frame clones and leaves some out. The sample includes approximately 28,000 clones, over 85% of them seen just once. This clone was picked up one time. V was pared by 4 bases and J by 2 bases, with 11 bases between. The CDR3 has 14 amino acids. Germline loops: CDR1 MDHEN, CDR2 SYDVKM. The sequencing sample was made of peripheral blood. The rearrangement joins TRBV28 to TRBJ1-2, with D uncertain. The sequence derives from a man aged 65 to 79 with active or convalescent COVID-19. The CDR3 here is CASSSGGGNYGYTF. In DNA form, the CDR3 reads TGTGCCAGCAGTTCCGGTGGCGGCAACTATGGCTACACCTTC.